This T cell receptor beta chain was captured by sequencing in a study of CD8+CD57+ T cells in acquired aplastic anemia. Study-wide background: Isolated CD4+ and CD8+ cells, once sorted, yielded DNA averaging 3.2 ug.

V lost 3 bases and J 13 bases, leaving 24 bases between the germline ends. CDR3 length: 15 residues. The germline V gene encodes CDR1 SGHVS and CDR2 FQNEAQ. An expansion of CD8+CD57+ cells by flow cytometry had been shown in patients chosen for sequencing. Patients uniformly had severe acquired aplastic anemia. Genomic DNA, serving as template, underwent TCR beta VDJ and CDR3 profiling. One entry per CDR3 protein, called by TCRdb with MiXCR from the reads. Here the sample spans a few hundred thousand distinct CDR3 sequences, around 82% being singletons. Input material: sorted CD4+, CD8+, or CD8+CD57+ T cells (not recorded which) from PBMCs. The clonotype was recovered from a human donor with aplastic anemia. The rearrangement joins TRBV7-8 to TRBJ1-1, with no clear D. The CDR3 coding sequence is TGTGCCAGCAGCTTGAATAGCGGGAGCGGAGATACGCATTTCTTT. Amino acids: CASSLNSGSGDTHFF.